The 8 T cell receptor beta chains reported below all come from one sample, sequenced in a study of cytomegalovirus exposure and HLA in healthy donors. 60 Vbeta and 13 Jbeta primers were used in PCR. TCRdb keeps only in-frame clones here, not all; method: immunoSEQ multiplex PCR. The sample contains more than 150,000 clones, roughly nine tenths of which appear only once. Sequencing used PBMCs. The source of these receptors is a girl under three years old in good health and CMV-seronegative.

The chain joins TRBV9 to TRBJ1-2, with no clear D. Germline V lookup: CDR1 SGDLS, CDR2 YYNGEE. This CDR3 has 15 residues. V was shortened by 4 bases and J by 0 bases, with 13 bases between the two germline ends. CDR3 coding DNA: TGTGCCAGCAGCACGGGAGGGTCCCCTAACTATGGCTACACCTTC. This translates into CASSTGGSPNYGYTF.

V is TRBV9 and J is TRBJ1-1, with 8 bases that match TRBD1. The germline CDR1 and CDR2 sequences are SGDLS and YYNGEE. V shed 0 bases, J shed 1 base, and the junction held 8 bases outside the gene matches. This CDR3 has 17 residues. CDR3 protein: CASSVEVGGTGNTEAFF. The CDR3 DNA reads as TGTGCCAGCAGCGTAGAGGTAGGCGGGACAGGGAACACTGAAGCTTTCTTT.

This rearrangement joins TRBV7-7 to TRBJ2-1, with 15 nucleotides matching TRBD2. This CDR3 contains 16 residues. The trim removed 6 bases at V and 9 bases at J, leaving 9 bases unmatched. Germline V gene lookup returns CDR1 SSHAT and CDR2 FNYEAQ (reference sequence). The CDR3 loop reads CASSPLGLAGGTEQFF. CDR3 sequence (DNA): TGTGCCAGCAGTCCATTAGGACTAGCGGGAGGGACTGAGCAGTTCTTC.

The chain carries TRBV18 and TRBJ2-1; perhaps TRBD2 as D (6 bases). The CDR3 is 14 residues long. V was pared by 2 bases and J by 3 bases, with 8 bases between. Germline V gene lookup returns CDR1 KGHSH and CDR2 LQKENI. As DNA, the CDR3 is TGTGCCAGCTCACCAGAGGGAGGCTACAATGAGCAGTTCTTC. Amino acid sequence: CASSPEGGYNEQFF.

This rearrangement joins TRBV30 to TRBJ1-2; 8 nucleotides line up with TRBD1. The CDR3 length is 20 residues. Looked up from germline, CDR1 is GTSNPN and CDR2 is SVGIG (reference sequence). Trimming took 0 bases from V and 5 from J; bases not matched to a gene: 23. CDR3 nucleotide sequence: TGTGCCTGGAGTGTAAGGGAGGACAGGGTAAACCGACGGGGCGAGTATGGCTACACCTTC. It is translated as CAWSVREDRVNRRGEYGYTF.

The gene calls are TRBV19 and TRBJ1-1, with D possibly being TRBD1 (5 bases). This CDR3 is built from 15 residues. The germline CDR1 and CDR2 sequences are LNHDA and SQIVND (reference sequence). V lost 5 bases to trimming and J lost 1 base, with 14 bases between them. In DNA, the CDR3 is TGTGCCAGTAGTCTTGGACACAATTCGAACACTGAAGCTTTCTTT. Protein product: CASSLGHNSNTEAFF.

The chain joins TRBV6-7 to TRBJ2-7; D is perhaps TRBD1 (7 bases). TRBV6-7 is noted as an ORF with a role that remains uncertain. V gave up 6 bases and J gave up 3 bases, with 18 bases separating them. This CDR3 spans 15 amino acids. CDR3 coding DNA: TGTGCCAGCAGGATTTCAGGGGGGATTAACTACGAGCAGTACTTC. Protein product: CASRISGGINYEQYF.

This chain links TRBV30 with TRBJ1-2, with D unresolved. V lost 4 bases and J 4 bases, leaving 10 bases between the germline ends. This CDR3 contains 12 residues. Germline CDR1 is GTSNPN and CDR2 is SVGIG (reference sequence). The DNA for the CDR3 is TGTGCCTGGACCCCCGAGGGCTATGGCTACACCTTC. Its protein is CAWTPEGYGYTF.